Listed below are T cell receptor beta chains from one sample, sequenced in a study of control samples from healthy donors and cancer patients. The repertoire was sequenced with immunoSEQ multiplex PCR; TCRdb's copy has only in-frame clones and lacks some. The sample records 150,000 to 200,000 clones, about 92% being singletons. The specimen was blood. The source of these receptors is a man in his thirties or forties in good health. The CDR3 runs from the conserved cysteine through the conserved F or W. Each record gives: CDR3 DNA, CDR3 protein, D gene, V gene, J gene, clone size. A D gene is named only where the DNA matches it firmly. Size values are once, few and many counts, or a class for expanded clones, and some rows have none.

TGTGCCAGCAGCTTACGGGTGGGCGGCCTCCAAGAGACCCAGTACTTC	CASSLRVGGLQETQYF	.	TRBV5-6	TRBJ2-5	.
TGCGCCAGCAGCTTGGAACCGGGGATTGATGGCTACACCTTC	CASSLEPGIDGYTF	.	TRBV5-1	TRBJ1-2	.
TGTGCCAGCAGCCAAGTTGAGACAACTAATGAAAAACTGTTTTTT	CASSQVETTNEKLFF	.	TRBV14	TRBJ1-4	.
TGTGCCATCAGTGAGTCGACTATGGGTCCTAATGGGGAAAAACTGTTTTTT	CAISESTMGPNGEKLFF	.	TRBV10-3	TRBJ1-4	.
TGCGCCAGCAGCCAAGATCCCGACAGATACAATGAGCAGTTCTTC	CASSQDPDRYNEQFF	.	TRBV4-3	TRBJ2-1	.
TGCAGCGTTGAATTGGCGGGAGTGCGGACCCAGTACTTC	CSVELAGVRTQYF	TRBD2	TRBV29-1	TRBJ2-5	once
TGTGCCAGCAGCGGAACCGCGGGAGGACCCCTTGAGCAGTTCTTC	CASSGTAGGPLEQFF	TRBD2	TRBV9	TRBJ2-1	.
TGTGCCAGCGTCCCCGGGACTAGTAAGTACGAGCAGTACTTC	CASVPGTSKYEQYF	TRBD2	TRBV28	TRBJ2-7	once
TGTGCCAGCAGCCGGGACGCGGAGTACGAGCAGTACTTC	CASSRDAEYEQYF	.	TRBV7-9	TRBJ2-7	.
TGTGCCAGCTCACACCGAGACAGGTTGGTCGGTGAAAAACTGTTTTTT	CASSHRDRLVGEKLFF	.	TRBV18	TRBJ1-4	.
TGCGCCAGCAGCTTGGCCGGGGAGGGACTTTCCTACGAGCAGTACTTC	CASSLAGEGLSYEQYF	TRBD2	TRBV5-1	TRBJ2-7	.
TGTGCCAGCAGCTCCTTAACCTCCACCGGGGAGCTGTTTTTT	CASSSLTSTGELFF	.	TRBV5-4	TRBJ2-2	.
TGTGCCAGCAGTGACAGGGGGGCTGAAAAACTGTTTTTT	CASSDRGAEKLFF	TRBD1	TRBV6-6	TRBJ1-4	.
TGTGCCAGCAACGAGAGGGCCTATGGCTACACCTTC	CASNERAYGYTF	.	TRBV28	TRBJ1-2	.
TGTGCCAGCAGTGAAGTACGAGGAGGAACCGGGGAGCTGTTTTTT	CASSEVRGGTGELFF	.	TRBV2	TRBJ2-2	.
TGTGCCTGGAGTCCGGTTGGGAACACCATATATTTT	CAWSPVGNTIYF	.	TRBV30	TRBJ1-3	.
TGTGCCAGCAGTACCGGGAGGGAATCTGGGGCCAACGTCCTGACTTTC	CASSTGRESGANVLTF	TRBD2	TRBV6-2/TRBV6-3	TRBJ2-6	.
TGCGCCAGCAGTGACCCCGGAGGGAGGGCGGGGGAGCAGTACTTC	CASSDPGGRAGEQYF	TRBD2	TRBV10-2	TRBJ2-7	.
TGTGCCAGCAGCCGAGACAGGGAGATCTACTATGGCTACACCTTC	CASSRDREIYYGYTF	TRBD1	TRBV6-2/TRBV6-3	TRBJ1-2	.
TGTGCCAGCAGTGCCGGGACAAATCAGCCCCAGCATTTT	CASSAGTNQPQHF	.	TRBV2	TRBJ1-5	once
TGCGCCAGCAGCTTCGGGACAGGGAGAGAGACCCAGTACTTC	CASSFGTGRETQYF	TRBD1	TRBV5-1	TRBJ2-5	once
TGTGCCACCGCAGGTACTAGCGGGGGGGCCTGGGGGTCAGATACGCAGTATTTT	CATAGTSGGAWGSDTQYF	TRBD2	TRBV24-1	TRBJ2-3	.
TGTGCCAGTAGTATAGAGGGACAGGGGGCGGTCGCCTCCTACAATGAGCAGTTCTTC	CASSIEGQGAVASYNEQFF	TRBD1	TRBV19	TRBJ2-1	.
TGTGCCAGTAGTATCGGGGGTTGGGATCAGCCCCAGCATTTT	CASSIGGWDQPQHF	.	TRBV19	TRBJ1-5	.
TGTGCCAGCAGCCCGACACCCCGTTTAGAGTACCAGTACTTC	CASSPTPRLEYQYF	.	TRBV5-6	TRBJ2-7	.
TGCAGCGTTGAAGATGCGGATGAGCAGTTCTTC	CSVEDADEQFF	.	TRBV29-1	TRBJ2-1	.
TGTGCCAGCATCCCCCGGTGGGCCAACGTCCTGACTTTC	CASIPRWANVLTF	.	TRBV2	TRBJ2-6	.
TGTGCCAGCAGCCCCGGATTAGGGGACGGCACTGAAGCTTTCTTT	CASSPGLGDGTEAFF	.	TRBV28	TRBJ1-1	.
TGTGCCAGCAGCTTAGGAGGGCGGAACCCTAACTATGGCTACACCTTC	CASSLGGRNPNYGYTF	.	TRBV7-2	TRBJ1-2	.